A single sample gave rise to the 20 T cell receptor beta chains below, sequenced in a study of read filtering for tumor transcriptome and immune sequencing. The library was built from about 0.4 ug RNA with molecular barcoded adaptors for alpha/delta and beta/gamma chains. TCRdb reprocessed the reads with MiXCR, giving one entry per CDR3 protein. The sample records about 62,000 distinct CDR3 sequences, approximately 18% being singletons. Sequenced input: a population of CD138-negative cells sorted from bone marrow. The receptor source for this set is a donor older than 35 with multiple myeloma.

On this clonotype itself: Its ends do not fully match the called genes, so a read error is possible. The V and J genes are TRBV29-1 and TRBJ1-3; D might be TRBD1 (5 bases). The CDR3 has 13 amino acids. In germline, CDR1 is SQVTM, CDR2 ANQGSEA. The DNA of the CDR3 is TGCAGCGTTGATGCCAGGGCTGGAAGCACCATATATTTT. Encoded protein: CSVDARAGSTIYF.

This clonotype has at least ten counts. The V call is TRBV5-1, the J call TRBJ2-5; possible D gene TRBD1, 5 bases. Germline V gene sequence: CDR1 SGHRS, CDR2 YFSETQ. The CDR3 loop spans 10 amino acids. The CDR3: CVRQRGDTYF. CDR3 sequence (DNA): TGCGTACGACAGAGAGGAGACACGTACTTC.

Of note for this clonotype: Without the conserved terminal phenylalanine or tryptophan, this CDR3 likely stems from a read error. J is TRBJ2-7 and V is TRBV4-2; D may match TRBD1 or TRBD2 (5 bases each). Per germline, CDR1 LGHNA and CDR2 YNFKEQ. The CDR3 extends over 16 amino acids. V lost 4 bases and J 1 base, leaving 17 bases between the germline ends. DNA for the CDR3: TGTGCCAGCAGCCTTCTCCGGGACCTAATTTCCTACGAGCAGTACATC. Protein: CASSLLRDLISYEQYI.

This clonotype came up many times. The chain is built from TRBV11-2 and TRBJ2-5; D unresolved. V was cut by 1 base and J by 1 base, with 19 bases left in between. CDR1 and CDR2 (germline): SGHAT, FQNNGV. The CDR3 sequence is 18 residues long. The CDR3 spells CASSLGRGSGSFQETQYF. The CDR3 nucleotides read TGTGCCAGCAGCTTAGGGCGTGGATCTGGAAGCTTCCAAGAGACCCAGTACTTC.

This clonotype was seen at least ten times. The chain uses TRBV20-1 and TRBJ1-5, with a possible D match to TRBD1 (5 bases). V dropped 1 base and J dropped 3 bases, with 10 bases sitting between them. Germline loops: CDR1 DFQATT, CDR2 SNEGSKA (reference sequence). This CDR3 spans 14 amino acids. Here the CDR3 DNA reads TGCAGTGCTAGAGTGGGGCAGGCCAATCAGCCCCAGCATTTT. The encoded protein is CSARVGQANQPQHF.

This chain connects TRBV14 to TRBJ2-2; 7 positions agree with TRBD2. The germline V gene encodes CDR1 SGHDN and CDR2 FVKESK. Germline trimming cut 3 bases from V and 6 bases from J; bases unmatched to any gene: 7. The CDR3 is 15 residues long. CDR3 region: CASSQGTTNAGELFF. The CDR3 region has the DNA TGTGCCAGCAGCCAGGGGACTACAAATGCCGGGGAGCTGTTTTTT. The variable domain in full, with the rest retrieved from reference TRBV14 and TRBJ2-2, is EAGVTQFPSHSVIEKGQTVTLRCDPISGHDNLYWYRRVMGKEIKFLLHFVKESKQDESGMPNNRFLAERTGGTYSTLKVQPAELEDSGVYFCASSQGTTNAGELFFGEGSRLTVL.

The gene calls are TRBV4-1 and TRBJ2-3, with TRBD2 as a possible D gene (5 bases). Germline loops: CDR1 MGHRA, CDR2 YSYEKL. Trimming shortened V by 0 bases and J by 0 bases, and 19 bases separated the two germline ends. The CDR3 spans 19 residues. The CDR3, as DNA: TGCGCCAGCAGCCAAGATGTTGGCGGGTTTTTATCTAGCACAGATACGCAGTATTTT. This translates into CASSQDVGGFLSSTDTQYF.

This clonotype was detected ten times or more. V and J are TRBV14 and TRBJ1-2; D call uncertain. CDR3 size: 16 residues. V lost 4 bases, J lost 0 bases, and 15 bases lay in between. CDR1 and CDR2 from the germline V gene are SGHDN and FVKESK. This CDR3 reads CASSRQKETSNYGYTF. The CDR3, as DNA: TGTGCCAGCAGCCGGCAGAAGGAAACCTCTAACTATGGCTACACCTTC.

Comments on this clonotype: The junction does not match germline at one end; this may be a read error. The CDR3 nucleotides are TGTGTCAGCAGTGACCCGGCAGGGCCTAATTCACCCCTCCACTTT. This translates into CVSSDPAGPNSPLHF. The V and J genes are TRBV5-6 and TRBJ1-6; the D gene is possibly TRBD1 (5 bases). The CDR3 has 15 residues. The germline gives CDR1 SGHDT, CDR2 YYEEEE.

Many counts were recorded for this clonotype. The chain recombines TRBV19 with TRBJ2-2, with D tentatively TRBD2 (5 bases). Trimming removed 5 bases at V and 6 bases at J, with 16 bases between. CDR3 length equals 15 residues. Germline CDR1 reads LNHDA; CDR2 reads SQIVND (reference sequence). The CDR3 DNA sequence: TGTGCCAGTAGTTCCCTGGGGAGTGCAGCCGGGGAGCTGTTTTTT. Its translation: CASSSLGSAAGELFF. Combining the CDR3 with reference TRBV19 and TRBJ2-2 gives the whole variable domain DGGITQSPKYLFRKEGQNVTLSCEQNLNHDAMYWYRQDPGQGLRLIYYSQIVNDFQKGDIAEGYSVSREKKESFPLTVTSAQKNPTAFYLCASSSLGSAAGELFFGEGSRLTVL.

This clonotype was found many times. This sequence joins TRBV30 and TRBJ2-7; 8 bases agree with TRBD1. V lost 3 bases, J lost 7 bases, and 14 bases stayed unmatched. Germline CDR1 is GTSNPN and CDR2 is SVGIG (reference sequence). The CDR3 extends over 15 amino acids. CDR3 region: CAWRDRDVKNYEQYF. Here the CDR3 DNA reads TGTGCCTGGAGGGACAGGGACGTGAAGAACTATGAGCAGTACTTC.

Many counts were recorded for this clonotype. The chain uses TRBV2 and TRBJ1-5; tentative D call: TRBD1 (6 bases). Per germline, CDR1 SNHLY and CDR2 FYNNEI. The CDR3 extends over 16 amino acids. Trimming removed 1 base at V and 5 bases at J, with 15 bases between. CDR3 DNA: TGTGCCAGCAGTGAAGATAGGGGCGCAGGGGATCAGCCCCAGCATTTT. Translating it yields CASSEDRGAGDQPQHF.

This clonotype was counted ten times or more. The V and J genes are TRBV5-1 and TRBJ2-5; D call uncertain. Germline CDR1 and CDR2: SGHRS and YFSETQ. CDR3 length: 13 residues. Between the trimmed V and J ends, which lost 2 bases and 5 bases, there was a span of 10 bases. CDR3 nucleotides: TGCGCCAGCAGCTTACCGGGCGGCGAGACCCAGTACTTC. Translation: CASSLPGGETQYF. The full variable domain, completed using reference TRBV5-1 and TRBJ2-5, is KAGVTQTPRYLIKTRGQQVTLSCSPISGHRSVSWYQQTPGQGLQFLFEYFSETQRNKGNFPGRFSGRQFSNSRSEMNVSTLELGDSALYLCASSLPGGETQYFGPGTRLLVL.

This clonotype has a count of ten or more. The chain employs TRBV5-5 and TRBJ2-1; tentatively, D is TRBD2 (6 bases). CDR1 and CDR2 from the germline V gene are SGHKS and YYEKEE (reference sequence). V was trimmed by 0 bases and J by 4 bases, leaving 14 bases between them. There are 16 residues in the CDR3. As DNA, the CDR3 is TGTGCCAGCAGCTTGGCCCCCCAGCGGGTTTACAATGAGCAGTTCTTC. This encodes CASSLAPQRVYNEQFF.

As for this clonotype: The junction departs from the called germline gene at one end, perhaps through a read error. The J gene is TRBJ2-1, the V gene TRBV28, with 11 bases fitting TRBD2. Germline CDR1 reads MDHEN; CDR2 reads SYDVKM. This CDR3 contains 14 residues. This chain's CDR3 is CATRLAGGNNGQFF. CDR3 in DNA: TGTGCCACCAGGCTAGCGGGAGGTAACAATGGGCAGTTCTTC.

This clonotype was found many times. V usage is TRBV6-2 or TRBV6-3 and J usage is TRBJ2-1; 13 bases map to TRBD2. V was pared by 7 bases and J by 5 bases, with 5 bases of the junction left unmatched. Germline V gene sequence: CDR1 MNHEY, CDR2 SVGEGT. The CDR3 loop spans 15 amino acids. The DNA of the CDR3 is TGTGCCAGCACCGGACTAGCGGGGGCCAACAATGAGCAGTTCTTC. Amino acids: CASTGLAGANNEQFF.

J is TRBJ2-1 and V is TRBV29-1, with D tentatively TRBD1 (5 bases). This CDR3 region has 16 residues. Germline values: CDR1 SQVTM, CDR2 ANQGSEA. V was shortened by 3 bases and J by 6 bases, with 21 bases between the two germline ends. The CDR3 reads CSVEGMIWGRLNEQFF. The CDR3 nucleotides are TGCAGCGTTGAGGGGATGATATGGGGCCGCCTCAATGAGCAGTTCTTC.

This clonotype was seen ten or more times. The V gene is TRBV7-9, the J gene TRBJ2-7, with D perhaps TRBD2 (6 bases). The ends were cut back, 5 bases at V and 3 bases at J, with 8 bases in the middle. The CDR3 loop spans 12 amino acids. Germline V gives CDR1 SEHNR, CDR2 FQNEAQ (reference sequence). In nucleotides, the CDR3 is TGTGCCAGCAGCCCCGGGGGCTACGAGCAGTACTTC. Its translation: CASSPGGYEQYF.

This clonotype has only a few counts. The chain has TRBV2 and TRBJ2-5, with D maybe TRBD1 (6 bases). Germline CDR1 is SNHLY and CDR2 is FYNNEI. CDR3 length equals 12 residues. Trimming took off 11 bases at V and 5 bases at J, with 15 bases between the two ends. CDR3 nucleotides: TGTGCCGGAACAGGGCCAGGGGAGACCCAGTACTTC. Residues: CAGTGPGETQYF.

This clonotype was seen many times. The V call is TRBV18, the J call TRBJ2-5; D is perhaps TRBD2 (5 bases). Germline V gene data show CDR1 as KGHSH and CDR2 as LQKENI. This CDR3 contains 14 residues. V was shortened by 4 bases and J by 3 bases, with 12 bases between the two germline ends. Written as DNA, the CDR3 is TGTGCCAGCTCACAGAGAGCGGCAGAAGAGACCCAGTACTTC. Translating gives CASSQRAAEETQYF.